Following are 29 T cell receptor beta chains from one sample sequenced in a study of T cell responses to AZD1222 COVID-19 vaccine. The data were produced by immunoSEQ multiplex PCR, yet TCRdb's version contains in-frame clones alone and is incomplete. The table shows approximately 180,000 clones, with approximately 92% occurring only once. This specimen consisted of peripheral blood, obtained 28 days after the second dose of the MenACWY control vaccine. These receptors all stem from an adult who received the MenACWY meningococcal vaccine as a control.

The chain carries TRBV28 and TRBJ1-2; 9 nucleotides agree with TRBD1. Germline assignment: CDR1 MDHEN and CDR2 SYDVKM. The V and J ends lost 8 bases and 2 bases, in that order; junction bases with no gene match: 3. The CDR3 is 13 amino acids. The CDR3 reads CASAGQGNYGYTF. The CDR3 DNA sequence: TGTGCCAGCGCTGGACAGGGGAACTATGGCTACACCTTC.

The chain carries TRBV30 and TRBJ1-2; possible D gene TRBD1, 5 bases. The CDR3 spans 15 residues. Looked up from germline, CDR1 is GTSNPN and CDR2 is SVGIG (reference sequence). The V end lost 0 bases, the J end lost 6 bases, and 17 bases lay between the germline ends. CDR3 sequence (DNA): TGTGCCTGGAGTGTACGGAAGGGGCCTGAGCATGGCTACACCTTC. Amino acids: CAWSVRKGPEHGYTF.

The V call is TRBV30, the J call TRBJ1-5, with a possible D match to TRBD1 (5 bases). Germline V gives CDR1 GTSNPN, CDR2 SVGIG (reference sequence). The CDR3 sequence is 15 residues long. V was clipped by 2 bases and J by 10 bases, with 21 bases between them. CDR3 sequence (DNA): TGTGCCTGGAGTCTCTTGCGACGGGGACCGGGACCCCAGCATTTT. Its translation: CAWSLLRRGPGPQHF.

The count of this clone is one. V is TRBV24-1 and J is TRBJ2-5, with D unresolved. The CDR3 is 14 amino acids. Germline CDR1 reads KGHDR; CDR2 reads SFDVKD. Trimming removed 5 bases from V and 2 bases from J, with 11 bases in between. CDR3 bases: TGTGCCACCAGTGGCTCAGTGAAGCAAGAGACCCAGTACTTC. Protein sequence: CATSGSVKQETQYF.

The gene calls are TRBV6-5 and TRBJ2-3, with 7 bases matching TRBD1. Germline CDR1 MNHEY, CDR2 SVGAGI. V trimming: 5 bases; J trimming: 2 bases; junction bases outside the gene matches: 7. CDR3 length equals 15 residues. DNA of the CDR3: TGTGCCAGCAGTCGTAGAGGGGGCCCCACAGATACGCAGTATTTT. This gives the protein CASSRRGGPTDTQYF.

The V gene is TRBV29-1, the J gene TRBJ1-1, with D uncertain. The germline V and J ends were trimmed by 0 bases and 1 base, with 12 bases remaining between them. This CDR3 is built from 15 residues. Germline values: CDR1 SQVTM, CDR2 ANQGSEA. The CDR3: CSVEDTGGPNTEAFF. CDR3 DNA sequence: TGCAGCGTTGAAGATACGGGAGGGCCGAACACTGAAGCTTTCTTT.

The V and J genes are TRBV6-1 and TRBJ1-6; D not certain. Trimming stripped 4 bases from V and 7 bases from J, with 20 bases between. In germline, CDR1 is MNHNS, CDR2 SASEGT. The CDR3 is made up of 17 amino acids. The CDR3 reads CASSAPRAGIRNSPLHF. In DNA, the CDR3 is TGTGCCAGCAGTGCCCCTAGGGCGGGGATTAGGAATTCACCCCTCCACTTT.

The chain combines TRBV3-1 (or the pseudogene TRBV3-2) with TRBJ1-4; D call uncertain. Germline values: CDR1 LGHDT, CDR2 YNNKEL (reference sequence). The V and J ends lost 2 bases and 8 bases respectively, with 6 bases between them. The CDR3 loop spans 12 amino acids. The CDR3 protein is CASSQFPEKLFF. For the CDR3, the DNA is TGTGCCAGCAGCCAATTCCCCGAAAAACTGTTTTTT.

The chain recombines TRBV6-1 with TRBJ2-7; D not resolved. The CDR3 is 12 amino acids. V was pared by 1 base and J by 4 bases, with 5 bases between. The germline CDR1 and CDR2 sequences are MNHNS and SASEGT. CDR3 bases: TGTGCCAGCAGTGAAGGTCGGTACGAGCAGTACTTC. It is translated as CASSEGRYEQYF.

The V gene is TRBV28, the J gene TRBJ1-2; no reliable D call. Trimming took off 2 bases at V and 3 bases at J, with 7 bases between the two ends. CDR1 and CDR2 from the germline V gene are MDHEN and SYDVKM. This CDR3 has 13 amino acids. This chain's CDR3 is CASSLPGDYGYTF. The DNA of the CDR3 is TGTGCCAGCAGTTTACCGGGTGACTATGGCTACACCTTC.

This chain links TRBV7-2 with TRBJ1-4; no definite D call. The CDR3 totals 16 residues. From germline, CDR1 is SGHTA and CDR2 FQGNSA. The ends were cut back, 0 bases at V and 0 bases at J, with 8 bases in the middle. For the CDR3, the DNA is TGTGCCAGCAGCTTAGCGACGATTGCAACTAATGAAAAACTGTTTTTT. Protein sequence: CASSLATIATNEKLFF.

The chain recombines TRBV4-2 with TRBJ2-7, with 7 positions matching TRBD1. With 0 bases clipped from V and 1 base from J, the junction kept 9 bases outside the gene matches. Germline V gives CDR1 LGHNA, CDR2 YNFKEQ. This CDR3 is 17 amino acids long. The CDR3 DNA is TGTGCCAGCAGCCAAGATTCGGGACAGCCCTCGTCCTACGAGCAGTACTTC. Translation: CASSQDSGQPSSYEQYF.

The chain employs TRBV6-1 and TRBJ1-5, with a weak D call TRBD1 (5 bases). Trimming removed 2 bases at V and 9 bases at J, with 20 bases between. This CDR3 has 16 residues. The germline CDR1 and CDR2 sequences are MNHNS and SASEGT. This chain's CDR3 is CASSEQLGGGMSPQHF. The CDR3 region has the DNA TGTGCCAGCAGTGAACAGCTGGGCGGGGGAATGTCGCCCCAGCATTTT.

The V and J genes are TRBV7-9 and TRBJ1-4, with unresolved D. Trimming cost V 4 bases and J 5 bases, with 17 bases left between them. The CDR3 is 16 amino acids. Germline V gene data show CDR1 as SEHNR and CDR2 as FQNEAQ (reference sequence). For the CDR3, the DNA is TGTGCCAGCAGCTACACGGAGAGGGTAGAGAATGAAAAACTGTTTTTT. Residues: CASSYTERVENEKLFF.

This sequence joins TRBV5-4 and TRBJ1-2; TRBD1 is a possible D gene (5 bases). Germline V gene sequence: CDR1 SGHNT, CDR2 YYREEE (reference sequence). The V end lost 3 bases, the J end lost 4 bases, and 22 bases lay between the germline ends. The CDR3 sequence is 17 residues long. CDR3 amino acids: CASSWGVTATASYGYTF. For the CDR3, the DNA is TGTGCCAGCAGCTGGGGGGTGACGGCCACGGCCTCCTATGGCTACACCTTC. The full variable domain, rest sourced from reference TRBV5-4 and TRBJ1-2, is ETGVTQSPTHLIKTRGQQVTLRCSSQSGHNTVSWYQQALGQGPQFIFQYYREEENGRGNFPPRFSGLQFPNYSSELNVNALELDDSALYLCASSWGVTATASYGYTFGSGTRLTVV.

This chain connects TRBV4-2 to TRBJ2-7; 9 nucleotides align to TRBD2. Per the germline V gene, CDR1 is LGHNA and CDR2 is YNFKEQ. V shed 11 bases, J shed 2 bases, and the junction held 19 bases outside the gene matches. This CDR3 is 17 amino acids long. CDR3 loop: CASSGGIAGEVAYEQYF. In DNA form, the CDR3 reads TGTGCCTCATCCGGAGGGATAGCGGGGGAAGTCGCCTACGAGCAGTACTTC.

As for this clone: A read error may account for a junction end that differs from germline. The gene calls are TRBV20-1 and TRBJ2-7, with 9 bases matching TRBD1. The CDR3 is 11 amino acids. The germline V gene has CDR1 DFQATT and CDR2 SNEGSKA (reference sequence). The CDR3 DNA sequence: TGCAGTGCTAGCCCTGGGACAGGGACAATCTTC. As protein: CSASPGTGTIF.

The V gene is TRBV3-1 (or the pseudogene TRBV3-2), the J gene TRBJ1-3, with D perhaps matching TRBD1 (5 bases). Germline CDR1 reads LGHDT; CDR2 reads YNNKEL (reference sequence). V was trimmed by 4 bases and J by 0 bases, leaving 10 bases between them. The CDR3 totals 15 residues. This CDR3 is CASSPRGISGNTIYF. The CDR3 DNA reads as TGTGCCAGCAGCCCTAGGGGCATCTCTGGAAACACCATATATTTT.

J is TRBJ1-5 and V is TRBV5-6; D gene uncertain. Germline V lookup: CDR1 SGHDT, CDR2 YYEEEE. Trimming stripped 1 base from V and 3 bases from J, with 8 bases between. The CDR3 contains 14 residues. CDR3 nucleotides: TGTGCCAGCAGCTTGATTCAGAACAATCAGCCCCAGCATTTT. Translated, it gives CASSLIQNNQPQHF.

J is TRBJ2-1 and V is TRBV7-9; possible D gene TRBD1, 5 bases. The CDR3 covers 15 residues. V dropped 1 base and J dropped 10 bases, with 17 bases sitting between them. In germline, CDR1 is SEHNR, CDR2 FQNEAQ (reference sequence). For the CDR3, the DNA is TGTGCCAGCAGCTTAGGGGGCAGGACGTATGCGGAGCAGTTCTTC. It yields the protein CASSLGGRTYAEQFF.

The chain employs TRBV30 and TRBJ1-6; D remains unclear. CDR3 length equals 12 residues. Germline V CDR1 and CDR2: GTSNPN, SVGIG (reference sequence). Deletions cut 5 bases from V and 6 bases from J, with 8 bases between. The CDR3 bases are TGTGCCTGGGGACGGGCTAATTCACCCCTCCACTTT. It codes for CAWGRANSPLHF.

The rearrangement joins TRBV6-1 to TRBJ2-3; either TRBD1 or TRBD2 may fit D (6 bases each). The CDR3 length is 15 residues. The germline V and J ends were trimmed by 3 bases and 2 bases, with 12 bases remaining between them. Germline assignment: CDR1 MNHNS and CDR2 SASEGT. CDR3 in DNA: TGTGCCAGCAGTGACCGGGGGCTCATCACAGATACGCAGTATTTT. Amino acid sequence: CASSDRGLITDTQYF.

The chain recombines TRBV28 with TRBJ2-7; a weak D match, TRBD1 (6 bases). This CDR3 comprises 15 residues. The V and J ends lost 5 bases and 6 bases respectively, with 20 bases between them. Germline values: CDR1 MDHEN, CDR2 SYDVKM. In DNA, the CDR3 is TGTGCCAGCAGTACCACAGGGACACGACTTGCCGAGCAGTACTTC. Translated, it gives CASSTTGTRLAEQYF.

There are a few counts of this clone. The J gene is TRBJ1-6, the V gene TRBV5-6, with D unclear. Germline V gene sequence: CDR1 SGHDT, CDR2 YYEEEE. Trimming shortened V by 1 base and J by 9 bases, and 11 bases separated the two germline ends. The length of the CDR3 is 14 residues. The CDR3 DNA reads as TGTGCCAGCAGCTTGATGTTATATGGTTCACCCCTCCACTTT. Amino acid sequence: CASSLMLYGSPLHF. Using reference TRBV5-6 and TRBJ1-6 for the parts outside the CDR3, the full variable domain is DAGVTQSPTHLIKTRGQQVTLRCSPKSGHDTVSWYQQALGQGPQFIFQYYEEEERQRGNFPDRFSGHQFPNYSSELNVNALLLGDSALYLCASSLMLYGSPLHFGNGTRLTVT.

This clone was counted between two and nine times. The V and J genes are TRBV5-4 and TRBJ1-2; D gene unclear. There are 14 residues in the CDR3. The germline CDR1 and CDR2 sequences are SGHNT and YYREEE (reference sequence). With 1 base removed from V and 1 base from J, the gap between germline ends came to 8 bases. The CDR3 sequence: CASSLPGFNYGYTF. The DNA for the CDR3 is TGTGCCAGCAGCTTGCCGGGCTTTAACTATGGCTACACCTTC.

This clone was observed a single time. CDR3 nucleotide sequence: TGTGCCTGGAGTGTCCAGGGAGCTAATGAAAAACTGTTTTTT. Protein product: CAWSVQGANEKLFF. This chain joins TRBV30 and TRBJ1-4, with D perhaps matching TRBD1 (5 bases). CDR1 is GTSNPN, CDR2 SVGIG, per germline (reference sequence). Trimming shortened V by 0 bases and J by 3 bases, and 8 bases separated the two germline ends. CDR3 length equals 14 residues.

The chain has TRBV2 and TRBJ2-1, with D perhaps TRBD1 (8 bases). The CDR3 extends over 15 amino acids. Trimming took off 6 bases at V and 8 bases at J, with 20 bases between the two ends. Germline V CDR1 and CDR2: SNHLY, FYNNEI. The CDR3 DNA reads TGTGCCAGCAGGCTCGGACAGGGTGGGGGGGATGAGCAGTTCTTC. This codes for CASRLGQGGGDEQFF.

There are a few counts of this clone. V usage is TRBV7-2 and J usage is TRBJ2-3; D not certain. Trimming left V 7 bases short and J 3 bases short, with 17 bases between. The CDR3 has 15 residues. Germline assignment: CDR1 SGHTA and CDR2 FQGNSA. The CDR3 region is CASTYLKVETDTQYF. CDR3 DNA: TGTGCCAGCACCTACCTCAAAGTGGAGACAGATACGCAGTATTTT.

The genes are TRBV2 and TRBJ2-5; no clear D. Trimming shortened V by 3 bases and J by 7 bases, and 12 bases separated the two germline ends. Germline V gene sequence: CDR1 SNHLY, CDR2 FYNNEI. There are 13 residues in the CDR3. CDR3 loop: CASSESYSGTQYF. The CDR3 nucleotides are TGTGCCAGCAGTGAGTCCTATTCAGGGACCCAGTACTTC.